The clone carrying this T cell receptor beta chain was counted a single time. Sequenced by immunoSEQ multiplex PCR; TCRdb stores in-frame clones only, minus some. Of under 600,000 clones in the sample, almost 80% were seen once. These data are taken from a study of shared clonotypes between healthy human individuals. Germline-derived CDR1 and CDR2 are SGHTA and FQGTGA. CDR3 length equals 18 residues. J was trimmed by 4 bases and V by 5 bases; bases with no gene match: 12. This chain links TRBV7-3 with TRBJ2-5, with 14 bases identical to TRBD2. Material: PBMCs. This clonotype was sampled from a woman aged 40 to 50 in good health. Some clones in this sample may be carry-over from other donors' samples. This CDR3 is CASSPRGLAGARVETQYF. In nucleotides, the CDR3 is TGTGCCAGCAGCCCCAGGGGACTAGCGGGGGCTAGAGTAGAGACCCAGTACTTC. Together with reference TRBV7-3 and TRBJ2-5, the CDR3 gives the full variable domain: GAGVSQTPSNKVTEKGKYVELRCDPISGHTALYWYRQSLGQGPEFLIYFQGTGAADDSGLPNDRFFAVRPEGSVSTLKIQRTERGDSAVYLCASSPRGLAGARVETQYFGPGTRLLVL.